These T cell receptor beta chains were read from a single sample in a study of T cells in Graves' hyperthyroidism and ophthalmopathy. MiXCR, run by TCRdb on the multiplex PCR reads, gives a single entry per CDR3 protein. The table has around 430,000 distinct CDR3 sequences, 14% to 15% seen once. Material: blood. Source of these receptors: a woman in her twenties or thirties with Graves' hyperthyroidism. Each CDR3 is given with its conserved first and last residue. Fields, in order: V gene, D gene, clone size, J gene, CDR3 DNA, CDR3 protein. D genes are given only for firm matches. A clone size is listed for some rows: how often the clone was seen (once, few, many), or a class if it is expanded.

>TRBV6-1|-|few|TRBJ2-2
TGTGCCAGCAGGAGGGAGACCGGGGAGCTGTTTTTT
CASRRETGELFF
>TRBV25-1|TRBD1|-|TRBJ1-5
TGTGCCAGCAGTGAAGGACAGGGGGTTTATAGCAATCAGCCCCAGCATTTT
CASSEGQGVYSNQPQHF
>TRBV14|-|-|TRBJ2-1
TGTGCCAGCAGCCCTCGACTAGTTGCCAATGAGCAGTTCTTC
CASSPRLVANEQFF
>TRBV12-3/TRBV12-4|-|many|TRBJ1-4
TGTGCCAGCAGTTTGAGTTTGGCTGGTGAAAAACTGTTTTTT
CASSLSLAGEKLFF
>TRBV7-2|-|few|TRBJ1-5
TGTGCCAGCAGTCGACAGGCTACGAATCAGCCCCAGCATTTT
CASSRQATNQPQHF
>TRBV19|-|-|TRBJ1-6
TGTGCCAGTAGCCGAGACAGTACTAGATCACCCCTCCACTTT
CASSRDSTRSPLHF
>TRBV15|TRBD2|-|TRBJ2-5
TGTGCCACCAGCACGCCCTTCGGCGGGAGTAACCAAGAGACCCAGTACTTC
CATSTPFGGSNQETQYF
>TRBV20-1|-|-|TRBJ2-3
TGCAGTGCTCTAAGGACAGATACGCAGTATTTT
CSALRTDTQYF
>TRBV20-1|-|many|TRBJ2-1
TGCAGTGCTAAACCCCCGGTGGTACCCTACAATGAGCAGTTCTTC
CSAKPPVVPYNEQFF
>TRBV2|-|many|TRBJ1-1
TGTGCCAGCACGACCGACAGTTTCCCGAGCACTGAAGCTTTCTTT
CASTTDSFPSTEAFF
>TRBV30|-|many|TRBJ1-1
TGTGCCTGGATCATAGGTGGTATGAAAGCTTTCTTT
CAWIIGGMKAFF
>TRBV3-1|-|-|TRBJ2-1
TGTGCCAGCAGCCCACTATTAGTTCATGAGCAGTTCTTC
CASSPLLVHEQFF
>TRBV18|TRBD1|many|TRBJ1-6
TGTGCCAGCTCCGGACAGGGGTCGGATTCACCCCTCCACTTT
CASSGQGSDSPLHF
>TRBV27|-|many|TRBJ2-3
TGTGCCAGCAGTTTCGCCGGGTCAGCAGATACGCAGTATTTT
CASSFAGSADTQYF
>TRBV30|-|many|TRBJ1-1
TGTGCCTGGAGTGTAATCAGGACCGCCACTGAAGCTTTCTTT
CAWSVIRTATEAFF
>TRBV10-2|TRBD2|many|TRBJ2-7
TGCGCCAGCAGCCCTGCGGCTAGCGGGAAGTTTCGCAACGAGCAGTACTTC
CASSPAASGKFRNEQYF
>TRBV4-1|-|few|TRBJ2-1
TGCGCCAGCAGCCAAGATCCGGTTATAAATGAGCAGTTCTTC
CASSQDPVINEQFF
>TRBV2|TRBD2|many|TRBJ2-2
TGTGCCAGCAGTAAAGCGGGGGTATTGAACACCGGGGAGCTGTTTTTT
CASSKAGVLNTGELFF
>TRBV7-2|-|many|TRBJ1-2
TGTGCCAGCAGCTTAGCCCCGGGTCGGAGCTACACCTTC
CASSLAPGRSYTF
>TRBV27|TRBD1|-|TRBJ2-7
TGTGCCAGCAGTTTAGACAGGGCCCAACTCTACGAGCAGTACTTC
CASSLDRAQLYEQYF
>TRBV2|-|few|TRBJ1-5
TGTGCCAGCAGCCAGGTCCCCAATCAGCCCCAGCATTTT
CASSQVPNQPQHF
>TRBV29-1|-|-|TRBJ2-7
TGCAGCGCGGGGGAGGGGGGAGGGGGAGAGCAGTACTTC
CSAGEGGGGEQYF
>TRBV10-3|-|few|TRBJ1-2
TGTGCCATCATCGACTCCGTTTCTAACTATGGCTACACCTTC
CAIIDSVSNYGYTF
>TRBV10-3|TRBD1|few|TRBJ2-1
TGTGCCATCAGGGGACAGACCCTAGCTGAGCAGTTCTTC
CAIRGQTLAEQFF
>TRBV30|-|many|TRBJ2-7
TGTGCCTGGAGTTTGATTCCCTACGGCTACGAGCAGTACTTC
CAWSLIPYGYEQYF